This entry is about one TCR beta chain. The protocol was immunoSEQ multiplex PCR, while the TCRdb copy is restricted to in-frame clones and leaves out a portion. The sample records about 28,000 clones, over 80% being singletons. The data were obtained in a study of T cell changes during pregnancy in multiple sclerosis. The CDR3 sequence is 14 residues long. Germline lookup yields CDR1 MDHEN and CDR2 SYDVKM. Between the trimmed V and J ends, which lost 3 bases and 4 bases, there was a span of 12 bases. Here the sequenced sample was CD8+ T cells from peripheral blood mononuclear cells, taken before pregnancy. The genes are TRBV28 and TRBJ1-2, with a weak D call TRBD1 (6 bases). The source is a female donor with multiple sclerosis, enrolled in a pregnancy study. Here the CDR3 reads CASSFQGLGYGYTF. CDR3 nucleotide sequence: TGTGCCAGCAGTTTTCAGGGGTTGGGCTATGGCTACACCTTC.